The T cell receptor (beta chain) under discussion was sequenced for a study of monozygotic twins with inflammatory bowel disease (dated by TCRdb to the late 2010s). General notes on the study: In total, 30 or so monozygotic twin pairs made up the full study: 19 Danish pairs, all IBD-discordant, plus nine German pairs, of which four were IBD-concordant and five were IBD-discordant. Within discordant pairs, disease-associated traits were sought mainly by comparing IBD patients with their genetically identical healthy co-twins. Each individual had, on average, about 151 000 unique TCRalpha sequences and 181 000 unique TCRbeta sequences available for analysis. On the study overall, not on this receptor specifically: Measured by the inverse Simpson index, TCRbeta repertoire diversity was lower in IBD patients than in their healthy co-twins. Repertoire similarity did not differ between concordant and discordant twins, which could be due to limited statistical power. Background noise and inter-individual variability may have been introduced into the repertoires by the differing immunosuppressive treatments among patients. No single strong signal or clonotype linked to IBD turned up in the results, so the idea that one exists was not supported. Compared with healthy twins, IBD patients shared fewer clonotypes with other individuals, and the difference was most pronounced in patients with signs of disease activity. The analysis was unable to tell different T cell subtypes apart.

With regard to this clonotype: Its antigen specificity is not known.

The protocol used for the library was 5' RACE. For each TCR library, 3,000 to 3,500 ng of total RNA was used. cDNA was synthesized with SMARTScribe reverse transcriptase in eight separate reactions per sample. During cDNA synthesis, unique molecular identifiers containing a 6-nucleotide sample barcode were introduced by template switching. Two nested PCRs of about 16 and 10 cycles amplified the TCRalpha and TCRbeta cDNA, and bead purification followed each PCR. Before amplification, the cDNA was both treated with uracil DNA-glycosylase and purified with the QIAquick PCR purification kit. In the second PCR, Illumina TruSeq-compatible adapters and sample-specific barcodes were added. Library quality and concentration were checked on TapeStation and Qubit, and libraries were pooled at approximately 4.7 ng each. Pooled libraries were sequenced on an Illumina HiSeq2500 single-index Rapid Run with 2 x 100 bp reads and custom sequencing primers. From the authors' description of their analysis: PCR and sequencing errors were corrected by UMI-based consensus assembly using MiGEC version 1.2.6. MiXCR version 2.1.1 was used for V(D)J alignment, clonotype assembly and CDR3 extraction. To normalise gene usage, clonotype sharing and MAIT/NKT TCR abundance, the analysis used the top 1000, 10 000 and 20 000 clonotypes per sample. Diversity was computed as the inverse Simpson index with the vegan R package after downsampling to 27 000 UMIs. Paired Mann-Whitney U tests were applied to discordant twin pairs, with Benjamini-Hochberg correction for multiple testing. Reprocessed by TCRdb, the reads give a single entry per CDR3 protein sequence, without DNA. The V and J calls reflect TCRdb's pipeline rather than the authors' work. The table kept for this sample lists around 140,000 distinct CDR3 sequences. The ten largest clones capture roughly 1.2% of the sample.

From each donor, a roughly 2.3 ml peripheral blood sample was drawn into PAXgene tubes and stored at -80 degrees C. Without any T cell sorting, total RNA was extracted from whole blood using the PAXgene blood miRNA kit on an automated QIAcube. Peripheral blood from monozygotic twin pairs concordant or discordant for inflammatory bowel disease was subjected to deep TCRalpha and TCRbeta repertoire profiling with unique molecular barcoding. Smoking habits were recorded for all twin pairs, with individuals classified as current, former or never smokers. CDR1 and CDR2, looked up from the germline V gene, are SGHRS and YFSETQ. The CDR3 holds 15 amino acids from the cysteine to the phenylalanine. The protein alone is recorded here.

The V and J genes are TRBV5-1 and TRBJ2-7; the TRBD1 assignment by TCRdb is unverifiable without DNA. The source is a human donor with ulcerative colitis or Crohn's disease, or a healthy co-twin of an affected twin (not recorded which). Sequences were obtained from blood. CDR3 reads: CASSGSGTGTREQYF.